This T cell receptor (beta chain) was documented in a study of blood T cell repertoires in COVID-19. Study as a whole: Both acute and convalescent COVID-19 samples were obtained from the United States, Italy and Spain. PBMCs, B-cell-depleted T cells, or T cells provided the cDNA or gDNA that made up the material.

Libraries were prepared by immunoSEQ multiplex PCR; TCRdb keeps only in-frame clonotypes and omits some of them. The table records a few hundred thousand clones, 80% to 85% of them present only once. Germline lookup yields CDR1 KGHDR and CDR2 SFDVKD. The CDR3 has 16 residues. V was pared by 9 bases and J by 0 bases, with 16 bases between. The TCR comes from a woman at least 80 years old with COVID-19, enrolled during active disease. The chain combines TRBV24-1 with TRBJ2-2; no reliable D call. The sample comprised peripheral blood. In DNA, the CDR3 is TGTGCCACCGAAGATACCCGTCACTCGAACACCGGGGAGCTGTTTTTT. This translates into CATEDTRHSNTGELFF.